The table lists the clone carrying this T cell receptor beta chain with a few counts. This entry is derived from a study of blood T cell repertoires in COVID-19. Study overall: Acute and convalescent COVID-19 specimens originated in the United States, Italy and Spain. Sources were T cells, B-cell-depleted T cells, or PBMCs; the material itself was cDNA or gDNA.

Original data processing: It was from reference gene primer amplification that nucleated cell counts were estimated. Repertoires were generated with immunoSEQ multiplex PCR, while TCRdb's copy carries only in-frame clones and drops some. That table supplies the V and J calls and clone size; D and trimming were determined from the DNA. The sample has more than 150,000 clones, roughly 87% seen once. The V and J ends lost 0 bases and 7 bases respectively, with 18 bases between them. The CDR3 length is 17 residues. The germline V gene encodes CDR1 LNHDA and CDR2 SQIVND (reference sequence). Participant age was roughly 18 to 90 years, and participants resided in roughly 25 US areas.

This chain connects TRBV19 to TRBJ2-2, with D possibly matching TRBD2 (6 bases). Sequencing input: PBMCs or T cells enriched from blood (not recorded which). The receptor comes from a woman in her twenties or thirties who had recovered from COVID-19. This CDR3 is CASSIDRREALHGELFF. DNA of the CDR3: TGTGCCAGTAGTATAGATAGGCGGGAAGCCCTCCACGGGGAGCTGTTTTTT.